This T cell receptor (beta chain) stems from a study of cytomegalovirus exposure and HLA in healthy donors. Study details: T cells numbering about 179 million yielded more than 95 million unique TCR beta sequences in an earlier analysis.

PCR employed 60 Vbeta and 13 Jbeta primers. The assay was immunoSEQ multiplex PCR, and TCRdb's table has in-frame clones only and misses some. The top ten clones hold around 5.4% of a sample with around 180,000 clones, 80% of them seen once. About this clone itself: Its matching antigen is unknown.

The germline V gene has CDR1 ENHRY and CDR2 SYGVKD. The CDR3 is 12 residues long. The J segment lost 7 bases and the V segment lost 11 bases, leaving 10 bases of the junction unmatched. Study conclusions and caveats: Segments of the TCR beta V type were, in most cases, productive about 87% or about 30% of the time in an earlier analysis.

The source material was PBMCs. J is TRBJ2-7 and V is TRBV10-3, with TRBD2 matching over 8 bases. The clonotype was recovered from a man aged 40-49 years in good health and CMV-seronegative. CDR3 coding DNA: TGTGCCCTCTCGAAAAGCGGGAGTGAGCAGTACTTC. Protein product: CALSKSGSEQYF.